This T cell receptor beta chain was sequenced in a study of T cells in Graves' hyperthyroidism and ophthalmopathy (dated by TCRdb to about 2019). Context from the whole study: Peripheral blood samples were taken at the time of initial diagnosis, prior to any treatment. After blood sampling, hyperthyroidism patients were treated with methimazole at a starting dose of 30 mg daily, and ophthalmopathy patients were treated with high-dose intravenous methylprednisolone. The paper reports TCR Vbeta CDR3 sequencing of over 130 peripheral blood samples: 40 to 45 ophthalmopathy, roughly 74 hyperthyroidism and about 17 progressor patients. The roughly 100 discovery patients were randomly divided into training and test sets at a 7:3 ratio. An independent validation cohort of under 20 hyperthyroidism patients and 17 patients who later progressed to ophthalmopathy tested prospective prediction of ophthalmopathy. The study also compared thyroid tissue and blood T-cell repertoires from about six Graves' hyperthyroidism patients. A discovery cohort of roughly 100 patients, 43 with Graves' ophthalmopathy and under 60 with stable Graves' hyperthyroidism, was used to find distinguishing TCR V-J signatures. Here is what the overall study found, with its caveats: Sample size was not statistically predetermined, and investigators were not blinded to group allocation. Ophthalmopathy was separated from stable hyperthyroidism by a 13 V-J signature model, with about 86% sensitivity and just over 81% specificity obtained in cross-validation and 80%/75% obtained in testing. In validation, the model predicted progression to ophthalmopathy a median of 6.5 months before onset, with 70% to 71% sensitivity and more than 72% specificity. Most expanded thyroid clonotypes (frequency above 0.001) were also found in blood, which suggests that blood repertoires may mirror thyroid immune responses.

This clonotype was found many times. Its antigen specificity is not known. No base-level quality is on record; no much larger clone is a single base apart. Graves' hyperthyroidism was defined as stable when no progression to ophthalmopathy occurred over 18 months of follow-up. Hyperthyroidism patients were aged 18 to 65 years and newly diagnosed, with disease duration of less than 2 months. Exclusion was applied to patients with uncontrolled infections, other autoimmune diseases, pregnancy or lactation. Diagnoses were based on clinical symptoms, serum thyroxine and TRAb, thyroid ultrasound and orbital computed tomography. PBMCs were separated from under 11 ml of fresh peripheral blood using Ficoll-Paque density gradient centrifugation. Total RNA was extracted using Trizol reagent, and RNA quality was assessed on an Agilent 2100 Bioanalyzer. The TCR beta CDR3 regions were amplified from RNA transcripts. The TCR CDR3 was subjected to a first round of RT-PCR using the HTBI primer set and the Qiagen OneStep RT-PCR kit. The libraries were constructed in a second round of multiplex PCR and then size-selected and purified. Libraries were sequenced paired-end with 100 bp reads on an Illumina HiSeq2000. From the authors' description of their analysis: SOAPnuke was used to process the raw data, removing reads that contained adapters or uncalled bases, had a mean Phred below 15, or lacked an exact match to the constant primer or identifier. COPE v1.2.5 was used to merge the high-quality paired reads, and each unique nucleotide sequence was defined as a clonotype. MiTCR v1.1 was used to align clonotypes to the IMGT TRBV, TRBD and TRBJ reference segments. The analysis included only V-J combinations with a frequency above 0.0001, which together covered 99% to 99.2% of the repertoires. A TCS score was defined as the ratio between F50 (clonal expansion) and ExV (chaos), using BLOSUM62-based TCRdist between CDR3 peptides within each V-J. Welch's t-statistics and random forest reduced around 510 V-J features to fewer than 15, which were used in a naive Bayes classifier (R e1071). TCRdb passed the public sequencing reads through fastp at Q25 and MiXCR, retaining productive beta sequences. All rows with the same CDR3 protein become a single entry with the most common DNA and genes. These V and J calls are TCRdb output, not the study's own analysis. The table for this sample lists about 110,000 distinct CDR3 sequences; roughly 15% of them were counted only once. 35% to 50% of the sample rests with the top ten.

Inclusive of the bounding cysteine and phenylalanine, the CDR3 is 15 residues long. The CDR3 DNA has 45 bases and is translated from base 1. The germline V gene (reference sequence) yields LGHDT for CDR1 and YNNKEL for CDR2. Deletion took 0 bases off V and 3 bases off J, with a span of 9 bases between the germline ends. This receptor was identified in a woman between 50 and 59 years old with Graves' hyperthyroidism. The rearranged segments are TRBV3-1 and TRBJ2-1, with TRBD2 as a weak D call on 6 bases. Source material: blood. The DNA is TGTGCCAGCAGCCAAGAGTTAGCGGTCTACAATGAGCAGTTCTTC. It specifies CASSQELAVYNEQFF.